This TCR beta chain was observed in a study of blood T cell repertoires in COVID-19. Profiled with immunoSEQ multiplex PCR; TCRdb holds only in-frame clones, not every one. This sample has about 73,000 clones, with roughly 83% found just once. Germline trimming cut 0 bases from V and 5 bases from J; bases unmatched to any gene: 9. Looked up from germline, CDR1 is LGHDT and CDR2 is YNNKEL (reference sequence). This CDR3 spans 16 amino acids. The sequencing sample was made of peripheral blood. V is TRBV3-1 (or the pseudogene TRBV3-2) and J is TRBJ1-2; 7 bases map to TRBD1. This clonotype originated in an older woman with acute or convalescent COVID-19. The DNA of the CDR3 is TGTGCCAGCAGCCAAGACCTCAGGGGGATAGGTTATGGCTACACCTTC. Encoded protein: CASSQDLRGIGYGYTF.